Below, 15 T cell receptor beta chains from the same sample are listed, as sequenced in a study of blood T cell repertoires in COVID-19. The assay was immunoSEQ multiplex PCR, and TCRdb's table has in-frame clones only and misses some. Of approximately 440,000 clones in the sample, less than 95% were seen once. Sequenced material: PBMCs or T cells enriched from blood (not recorded which). The origin of the receptors is a man younger than 35 who had recovered from COVID-19.

J is TRBJ1-4 and V is TRBV28; 8 nucleotides align to TRBD1. In germline, CDR1 is MDHEN, CDR2 SYDVKM. The V and J ends lost 4 bases and 5 bases, in that order; junction bases with no gene match: 6. CDR3 length equals 15 residues. Here the CDR3 reads CASSSRGRQNEKLFF. The CDR3, as DNA: TGTGCCAGCAGTTCCAGGGGGCGGCAGAATGAAAAACTGTTTTTT.

This clone has only a few counts. The CDR3 nucleotides are TGTGCCAGCAGCGGAGGGAGGATACGATACAATGAGCAGTTCTTC. Amino acids: CASSGGRIRYNEQFF. The chain uses TRBV3-1 (or the pseudogene TRBV3-2) and TRBJ2-1, with D perhaps TRBD2 (6 bases). With 5 bases removed from V and 4 bases from J, the gap between germline ends came to 15 bases. Per germline, CDR1 LGHDT and CDR2 YNNKEL (reference sequence). This CDR3 is 15 amino acids long.

The chain recombines TRBV5-1 with TRBJ2-7; 7 positions agree with TRBD1. V gave up 2 bases and J gave up 3 bases; unmatched junction bases: 5. Germline V gene data show CDR1 as SGHRS and CDR2 as YFSETQ. The CDR3 has 14 amino acids. The CDR3 loop is CASSFAQGDYEQYF. CDR3 in DNA: TGCGCCAGCAGCTTTGCGCAGGGGGACTACGAGCAGTACTTC.

CDR3 region: CASSLARVTTDTQYF. CDR3 coding DNA: TGTGCCAGCAGCTTGGCGCGGGTCACCACAGATACGCAGTATTTT. The chain carries TRBV5-8 and TRBJ2-3, with D possibly TRBD2 on 5 matching bases. Between the trimmed V and J ends, which lost 0 bases and 2 bases, there was a span of 10 bases. The CDR3 is made up of 15 amino acids. Germline CDR1 reads SGHTS; CDR2 reads YDEGEE. The full variable domain, rest sourced from reference TRBV5-8 and TRBJ2-3, is EAGVTQSPTHLIKTRGQQATLRCSPISGHTSVYWYQQALGLGLQFLLWYDEGEERNRGNFPPRFSGRQFPNYSSELNVNALELEDSALYLCASSLARVTTDTQYFGPGTRLTVL.

V gene TRBV19 combines with J gene TRBJ1-5; TRBD1 is a possible D gene (6 bases). Trimming took off 3 bases at V and 4 bases at J, with 10 bases between the two ends. CDR1 is LNHDA, CDR2 SQIVND, per germline (reference sequence). The CDR3 has 14 residues. The CDR3 loop is CASSMTGQNQPQHF. CDR3 in DNA: TGTGCCAGTAGTATGACAGGACAAAATCAGCCCCAGCATTTT.

J is TRBJ2-7 and V is TRBV18; 7 bases are a match to TRBD1. The junction had 10 bases not matched to a gene; V was cut back by 4 bases and J by 4 bases. The CDR3 is 15 residues long. Looked up from germline, CDR1 is KGHSH and CDR2 is LQKENI. The DNA for the CDR3 is TGTGCCAGCTCACTGCACACCGGGACAGAGTACGAGCAGTACTTC. This codes for CASSLHTGTEYEQYF. The variable domain in full, with the rest retrieved from reference TRBV18 and TRBJ2-7, is NAGVMQNPRHLVRRRGQEARLRCSPMKGHSHVYWYRQLPEEGLKFMVYLQKENIIDESGMPKERFSAEFPKEGPSILRIQQVVRGDSAAYFCASSLHTGTEYEQYFGPGTRLTVT.

The V and J genes are TRBV7-8 and TRBJ1-1; D might be TRBD1 (5 bases). Germline V lookup: CDR1 SGHVS, CDR2 FQNEAQ. This CDR3 is 13 amino acids long. The germline V and J ends were trimmed by 5 bases and 6 bases, with 13 bases remaining between them. The CDR3 here is CASSIQVFAEAFF. The CDR3 DNA reads TGTGCCAGCAGCATACAGGTATTCGCTGAAGCTTTCTTT. The full variable domain, completed using reference TRBV7-8 and TRBJ1-1, is GAGVSQSPRYKVAKRGQDVALRCDPISGHVSLFWYQQALGQGPEFLTYFQNEAQLDKSGLPSDRFFAERPEGSVSTLKIQRTQQEDSAVYLCASSIQVFAEAFFGQGTRLTVV.

This chain joins TRBV3-1 (or the pseudogene TRBV3-2) and TRBJ1-1; the D is unclear. The CDR3 has 14 amino acids. V was cut by 3 bases and J by 7 bases, with 15 bases left in between. CDR1 and CDR2 from the germline V gene are LGHDT and YNNKEL (reference sequence). The CDR3 DNA reads TGTGCCAGCAGCCACTCGACCGGGAAGATTGAAGCTTTCTTT. This codes for CASSHSTGKIEAFF.

Only one count was recorded for this clone. Here the CDR3 reads CASSSPSSGANVLTF. The CDR3, as DNA: TGTGCCAGCAGCTCTCCCTCCTCTGGGGCCAACGTCCTGACTTTC. The gene calls are TRBV5-6 and TRBJ2-6; no firm D call. The germline V gene encodes CDR1 SGHDT and CDR2 YYEEEE. Trimming removed 3 bases at V and 0 bases at J, with 7 bases between. This CDR3 has 15 residues.

The chain couples TRBV4-2 to TRBJ1-3; tentative D call: TRBD1 (5 bases). CDR1 LGHNA and CDR2 YNFKEQ come from the germline V gene. With 4 bases removed from V and 3 bases from J, the gap between germline ends came to 13 bases. CDR3 length: 15 amino acids. The CDR3 sequence: CASSPGEADGNTIYF. The CDR3 nucleotides are TGTGCCAGCAGCCCGGGGGAGGCTGATGGAAACACCATATATTTT.

V is TRBV7-9 and J is TRBJ2-3; the D is unclear. The germline V and J ends were trimmed by 3 bases and 2 bases, with 3 bases remaining between them. CDR1 SEHNR and CDR2 FQNEAQ come from the germline V gene (reference sequence). There are 12 residues in the CDR3. The CDR3 sequence: CASSFYTDTQYF. The CDR3 DNA is TGTGCCAGCAGCTTCTACACAGATACGCAGTATTTT.

The gene calls are TRBV27 and TRBJ2-7; 12 bases match TRBD2. J gave up 4 bases and V 3 bases, and 7 bases lay outside the gene matches. This CDR3 spans 16 amino acids. CDR1 and CDR2 from the germline V gene are MNHEY and SMNVEV (reference sequence). The CDR3: CASSLTLAGGRYEQYF. The CDR3, as DNA: TGTGCCAGCAGTTTGACCCTAGCGGGAGGGAGGTACGAGCAGTACTTC.

The chain is built from TRBV5-4 and TRBJ1-4; 10 nucleotides match TRBD1. This CDR3 has 17 amino acids. The J segment lost 0 bases and the V segment lost 2 bases, leaving 4 bases of the junction unmatched. Germline-derived CDR1 and CDR2 are SGHNT and YYREEE (reference sequence). The CDR3 sequence is CASSFGTGVSTNEKLFF. The CDR3 region has the DNA TGTGCCAGCAGCTTCGGGACAGGGGTTTCAACTAATGAAAAACTGTTTTTT.

This clone was seen more than once but under ten times. The chain employs TRBV28 and TRBJ1-1; D call uncertain. Trimming removed 1 base at V and 1 base at J, with 7 bases between. The length of the CDR3 is 14 residues. CDR1 MDHEN and CDR2 SYDVKM come from the germline V gene. This CDR3 reads CASSLSRQNTEAFF. CDR3 coding DNA: TGTGCCAGCAGTTTATCCAGGCAGAACACTGAAGCTTTCTTT. Drawing the rest from reference TRBV28 and TRBJ1-1, the complete variable domain is DVKVTQSSRYLVKRTGEKVFLECVQDMDHENMFWYRQDPGLGLRLIYFSYDVKMKEKGDIPEGYSVSREKKERFSLILESASTNQTSMYLCASSLSRQNTEAFFGQGTRLTVV.

J is TRBJ1-2 and V is TRBV19, with 8 positions matching TRBD1. Germline loops: CDR1 LNHDA, CDR2 SQIVND (reference sequence). The CDR3 loop spans 14 amino acids. The ends lost 6 bases at V and 4 bases at J; junction bases unmatched: 7. The CDR3 coding sequence is TGTGCCAGTAGCACCCAGGGGGCTGGCTATGGCTACACCTTC. Translating gives CASSTQGAGYGYTF.